Below, one T cell receptor (beta chain) is given with its context. Trimming removed 3 bases from V and 8 bases from J, with 22 bases in between. The CDR3 loop spans 16 amino acids. Germline V CDR1 and CDR2: ENHRY, SYGVKD. The sample is drawn from a study of blood T cell repertoires in COVID-19. Turning to the study itself: COVID-19 samples collected from the United States, Italy and Spain covered acute and convalescent phases. From T cells, B-cell-depleted T cells, or PBMCs came the material, which was cDNA or gDNA.

In the authors' workflow: Amplification of reference gene primers was used by the study to estimate nucleated cell counts. Some clones are missing from TCRdb's copy, which holds only in-frame ones; the method was immunoSEQ multiplex PCR. V and J calls and clone size are given by that table; D and trimming were obtained from the DNA. In the table there are some 270,000 clones, 80% to 85% of which are singletons. What was sequenced was peripheral blood. The receptor was derived from a woman aged 35 to 49 who had recovered from COVID-19. This rearrangement joins TRBV10-3 to TRBJ1-2; weak D call: TRBD1 (6 bases). CDR3 loop: CAISELGRGGGDGYTF. In DNA, the CDR3 is TGTGCCATCAGTGAACTGGGCCGCGGGGGCGGGGACGGCTACACCTTC.